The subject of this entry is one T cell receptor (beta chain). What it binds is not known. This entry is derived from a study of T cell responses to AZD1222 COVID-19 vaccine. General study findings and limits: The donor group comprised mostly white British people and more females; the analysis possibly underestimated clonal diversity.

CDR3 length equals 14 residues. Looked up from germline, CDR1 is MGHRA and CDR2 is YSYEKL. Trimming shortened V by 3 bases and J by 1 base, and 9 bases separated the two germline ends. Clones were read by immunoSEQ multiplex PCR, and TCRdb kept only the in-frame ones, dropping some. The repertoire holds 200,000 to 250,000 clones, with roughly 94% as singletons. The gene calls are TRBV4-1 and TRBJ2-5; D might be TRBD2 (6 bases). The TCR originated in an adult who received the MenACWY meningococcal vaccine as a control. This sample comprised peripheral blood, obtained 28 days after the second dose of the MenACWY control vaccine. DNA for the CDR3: TGCGCCAGCAGCCACCCTAGCGCCCAAGAGACCCAGTACTTC. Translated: CASSHPSAQETQYF.